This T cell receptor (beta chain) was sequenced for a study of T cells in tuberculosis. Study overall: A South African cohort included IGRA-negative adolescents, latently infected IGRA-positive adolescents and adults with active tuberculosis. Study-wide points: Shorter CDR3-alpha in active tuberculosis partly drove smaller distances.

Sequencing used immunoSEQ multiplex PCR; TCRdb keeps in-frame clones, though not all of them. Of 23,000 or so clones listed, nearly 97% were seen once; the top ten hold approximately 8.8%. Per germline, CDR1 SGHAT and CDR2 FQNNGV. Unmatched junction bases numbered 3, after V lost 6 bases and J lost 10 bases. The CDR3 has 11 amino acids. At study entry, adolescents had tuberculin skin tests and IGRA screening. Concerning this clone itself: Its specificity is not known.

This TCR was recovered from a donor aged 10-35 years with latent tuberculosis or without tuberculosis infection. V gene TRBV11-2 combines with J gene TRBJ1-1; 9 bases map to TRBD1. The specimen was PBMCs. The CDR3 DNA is TGTGCCAGCAGTCGACAGGGGGGAGCTTTCTTT. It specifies CASSRQGGAFF.